The next 11 T cell receptor beta chains were all read from a single sample in a study of cytomegalovirus exposure and HLA in healthy donors. PCR was performed using 60 Vbeta and 13 Jbeta primers. Assay used: immunoSEQ multiplex PCR; TCRdb lists only in-frame clones, some missing. The repertoire holds some 130,000 clones, with 77% as singletons. The sequencing input was PBMCs. Receptor source: a man aged 25 to 40 in good health and CMV-seronegative.

The V gene is TRBV7-8, the J gene TRBJ2-7; D perhaps matches TRBD1 (6 bases). Germline V lookup: CDR1 SGHVS, CDR2 FQNEAQ. V gave up 5 bases and J gave up 5 bases, with 13 bases separating them. This CDR3 has 13 amino acids. CDR3 bases: TGTGCCAGCAGCATCACAGGGTCGAACGAGCAGTACTTC. Translation: CASSITGSNEQYF.

This clone was detected a few times. This chain joins TRBV11-2 and TRBJ2-2; D unclear. Trimming shortened V by 5 bases and J by 3 bases, and 7 bases separated the two germline ends. Germline assignment: CDR1 SGHAT and CDR2 FQNNGV. The length of the CDR3 is 13 residues. CDR3 bases: TGTGCCAGCAGCCGAGCGCACACCGGGGAGCTGTTTTTT. It specifies CASSRAHTGELFF.

The V and J genes are TRBV15 and TRBJ1-2, with a weak D call TRBD1 (6 bases). V gave up 0 bases and J gave up 4 bases, with 9 bases separating them. CDR3 length: 14 residues. Looked up from germline, CDR1 is LNHNV and CDR2 is YYDKDF (reference sequence). In DNA, the CDR3 is TGTGCCACCAGCAGAGATCTGGGGGCCTATGGCTACACCTTC. Translating gives CATSRDLGAYGYTF. Variable domain in full (rest from reference TRBV15 and TRBJ1-2): DAMVIQNPRYQVTQFGKPVTLSCSQTLNHNVMYWYQQKSSQAPKLLFHYYDKDFNNEADTPDNFQSRRPNTSFCFLDIRSPGLGDTAMYLCATSRDLGAYGYTFGSGTRLTVV.

The V and J genes are TRBV5-5 and TRBJ1-5, with D possibly being TRBD1 (6 bases). With 4 bases removed from V and 4 bases from J, the gap between germline ends came to 15 bases. The V gene's germline CDR1 is SGHKS and CDR2 YYEKEE (reference sequence). The CDR3 has 15 residues. CDR3 residues: CASSPGQSSNQPQHF. CDR3 bases: TGTGCCAGCAGCCCCGGACAGTCTTCTAATCAGCCCCAGCATTTT.

The chain joins TRBV5-1 to TRBJ2-5; possible D gene TRBD2, 5 bases. CDR3 length: 15 amino acids. Trimming stripped 4 bases from V and 5 bases from J, with 18 bases between. Germline CDR1 SGHRS, CDR2 YFSETQ. DNA of the CDR3: TGCGCCAGCAGCCAAGTGGTGACCCCGGGGGAGACCCAGTACTTC. It yields the protein CASSQVVTPGETQYF.

The CDR3 coding sequence is TGTGCCAGCAGTTACAATCGGGACACTGAAGCTTTCTTT. As protein: CASSYNRDTEAFF. The chain links TRBV6-5 to TRBJ1-1; D is unresolved. The V and J ends lost 2 bases and 3 bases respectively, with 7 bases between them. Germline V gene data show CDR1 as MNHEY and CDR2 as SVGAGI. The length of the CDR3 is 13 residues.

The rearrangement joins TRBV2 to TRBJ2-1, with 7 bases that match TRBD2. The germline CDR1 and CDR2 sequences are SNHLY and FYNNEI. J was trimmed by 4 bases and V by 2 bases; bases with no gene match: 5. This CDR3 has 15 amino acids. CDR3 sequence (DNA): TGTGCCAGCAGTGAATTGGCGGGAGTTTACAATGAGCAGTTCTTC. As protein: CASSELAGVYNEQFF.

The chain is built from TRBV28 and TRBJ2-7; possibly TRBD2 for D (5 bases). V lost 6 bases and J lost 2, with 11 bases in between. Germline values: CDR1 MDHEN, CDR2 SYDVKM. The CDR3 is 13 amino acids. In DNA, the CDR3 is TGTGCCAGCAGGCGGACTGATACCTACGAGCAGTACTTC. It translates to CASRRTDTYEQYF. Based on the CDR3 plus reference TRBV28 and TRBJ2-7, the full variable domain is DVKVTQSSRYLVKRTGEKVFLECVQDMDHENMFWYRQDPGLGLRLIYFSYDVKMKEKGDIPEGYSVSREKKERFSLILESASTNQTSMYLCASRRTDTYEQYFGPGTRLTVT.

The chain joins TRBV4-1 to TRBJ2-5, with D perhaps matching TRBD2 (6 bases). Per the germline V gene, CDR1 is MGHRA and CDR2 is YSYEKL. V lost 1 base to trimming and J lost 4 bases, with 19 bases between them. The CDR3 covers 17 residues. In DNA form, the CDR3 reads TGCGCCAGCAGCCAAGGCTCTAGCGTTACTGGGGGAGAGACCCAGTACTTC. Residues: CASSQGSSVTGGETQYF.

J is TRBJ2-5 and V is TRBV9; D possibly matches TRBD1 or TRBD2 (6 bases each). CDR1 and CDR2 (germline): SGDLS, YYNGEE. The V end lost 4 bases, the J end lost 2 bases, and 21 bases lay between the germline ends. The CDR3 has 17 amino acids. The CDR3 DNA follows: TGTGCCAGCAGCATAGGACAGAGAGTAGCGGATCAAGAGACCCAGTACTTC. Translating gives CASSIGQRVADQETQYF.

This chain links TRBV27 with TRBJ2-1; 7 bases line up with TRBD1. Germline V CDR1 and CDR2: MNHEY, SMNVEV (reference sequence). J gave up 0 bases and V 4 bases, and 15 bases lay outside the gene matches. This CDR3 is built from 19 residues. DNA for the CDR3: TGTGCCAGCAGTTCCGTCAAGGGGGCGGGTCCTTCCTCCTACAATGAGCAGTTCTTC. This sequence encodes CASSSVKGAGPSSYNEQFF.